A selection of T cell receptor beta chains follows, all from one sample in a study of early T cells in non-severe SARS-CoV-2 infection. TCRdb re-analysed the 5' RACE reads in MiXCR, keeping a single row per CDR3 protein. The sample has 74,000 or so distinct CDR3 sequences, about 13% seen once. Sequenced input: whole blood. The receptors shown here come from an adult who was a healthcare worker with PCR-confirmed SARS-CoV-2 infection or an uninfected control (not recorded which). CDR3s include the opening cysteine and the closing phenylalanine or tryptophan. The D gene is left open where the match is weak. The size field is filled for only some rows; it gives once, few, many or a size class.

d_call	clone_size	cdr3_length	v_call	j_call	cdr3_aa	cdr3_nt
NA	NA	10	TRBV29-1	TRBJ2-2	CSVDTGELFF	TGCAGCGTCGACACCGGGGAGCTGTTTTTT
NA	NA	14	TRBV11-2	TRBJ2-7	CASSLAYGNYEQYF	TGTGCCAGCAGCTTAGCATACGGGAACTACGAGCAGTACTTC
TRBD1	NA	16	TRBV5-1	TRBJ1-2	CASSLPDRGHFDGYTF	TGCGCCAGCAGCTTGCCGGACAGGGGGCATTTCGATGGCTACACCTTC
TRBD2	few	13	TRBV6-2/TRBV6-3	TRBJ2-7	CASSYREGYEQYF	TGTGCCAGCAGTTATCGGGAGGGCTACGAGCAGTACTTC
TRBD2	NA	16	TRBV7-2	TRBJ2-2	CASSLRTSGGARELFF	TGTGCCAGCAGCCTCCGGACTAGCGGGGGGGCCCGGGAGCTGTTTTTT
NA	NA	12	TRBV19	TRBJ1-1	CASPSPAREAFF	TGTGCCAGCCCTTCCCCGGCCAGGGAGGCTTTCTTT
NA	many	16	TRBV4-2	TRBJ1-5	CASSQGQGGGNQPQHF	TGTGCCAGCAGCCAGGGCCAGGGAGGGGGCAATCAGCCCCAGCATTTT
NA	many	14	TRBV7-2	TRBJ2-7	CASSIGGDRYEQYF	TGTGCCAGCAGCATAGGGGGGGACCGCTACGAGCAGTACTTC
NA	NA	14	TRBV4-2	TRBJ2-7	CASSQDPGDYEQYF	TGTGCCAGCAGCCAAGATCCGGGAGACTACGAGCAGTACTTC
NA	few	14	TRBV6-6	TRBJ1-2	CASSSETVNHGYTF	TGTGCCAGCAGTTCCGAGACAGTGAATCACGGCTACACCTTC